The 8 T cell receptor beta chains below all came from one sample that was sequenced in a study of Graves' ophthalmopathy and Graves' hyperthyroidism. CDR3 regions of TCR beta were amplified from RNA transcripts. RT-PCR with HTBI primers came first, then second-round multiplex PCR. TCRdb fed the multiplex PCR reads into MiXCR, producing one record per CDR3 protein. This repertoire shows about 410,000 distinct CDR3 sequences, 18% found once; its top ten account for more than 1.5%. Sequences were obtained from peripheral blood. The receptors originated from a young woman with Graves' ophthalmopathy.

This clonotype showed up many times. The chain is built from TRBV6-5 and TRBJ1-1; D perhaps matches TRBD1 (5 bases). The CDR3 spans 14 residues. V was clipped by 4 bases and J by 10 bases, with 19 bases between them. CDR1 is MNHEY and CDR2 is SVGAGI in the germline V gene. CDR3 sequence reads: CASSSPSYSTGAFF. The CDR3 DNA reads TGTGCCAGCAGTTCCCCCTCGTATTCCACAGGAGCTTTCTTT.

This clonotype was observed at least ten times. CDR3 in DNA: TGTGCCAGCAGCCGACCCTCGAGCGGACGGGCAGAGACCCAGTACTTC. It translates to CASSRPSSGRAETQYF. This rearrangement joins TRBV4-2 to TRBJ2-5; D is perhaps TRBD2 (5 bases). The CDR3 contains 16 residues. From germline, CDR1 is LGHNA and CDR2 YNFKEQ. The germline V and J ends were trimmed by 4 bases and 4 bases, with 19 bases remaining between them.

The CDR3 is CASSYSKTSGTSGETQYF. The CDR3 DNA follows: TGTGCCAGCAGTTACTCGAAGACTAGCGGGACCTCGGGGGAGACCCAGTACTTC. The rearrangement joins TRBV6-2 or TRBV6-3 to TRBJ2-5; 11 bases are a match to TRBD2. Losses at the gene ends were 0 bases for V and 5 bases for J; bases not matched to a gene: 11. CDR3 length: 18 residues. The germline gives CDR1 MNHEY, CDR2 SVGEGT.

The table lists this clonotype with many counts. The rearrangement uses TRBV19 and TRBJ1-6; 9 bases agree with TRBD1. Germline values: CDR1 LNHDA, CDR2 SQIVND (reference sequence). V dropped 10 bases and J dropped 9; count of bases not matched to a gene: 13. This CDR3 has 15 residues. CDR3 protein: CATIGAGQGTSPLHF. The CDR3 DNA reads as TGTGCCACCATCGGGGCTGGACAGGGGACTTCACCCCTCCACTTT. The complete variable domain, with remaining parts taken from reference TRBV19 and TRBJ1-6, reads DGGITQSPKYLFRKEGQNVTLSCEQNLNHDAMYWYRQDPGQGLRLIYYSQIVNDFQKGDIAEGYSVSREKKESFPLTVTSAQKNPTAFYLCATIGAGQGTSPLHFGNGTRLTVT.

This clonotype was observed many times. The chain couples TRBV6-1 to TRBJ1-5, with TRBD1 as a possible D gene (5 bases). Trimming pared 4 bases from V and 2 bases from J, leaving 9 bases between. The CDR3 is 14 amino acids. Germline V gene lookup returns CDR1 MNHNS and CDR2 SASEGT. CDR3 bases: TGTGCCAGCAGTGCCCTACAGGGCAATCAGCCCCAGCATTTT. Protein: CASSALQGNQPQHF.

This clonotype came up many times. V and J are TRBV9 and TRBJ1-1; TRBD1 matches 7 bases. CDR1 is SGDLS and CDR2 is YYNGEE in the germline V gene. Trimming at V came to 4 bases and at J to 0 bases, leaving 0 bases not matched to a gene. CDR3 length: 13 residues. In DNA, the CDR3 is TGTGCCAGCAGCACAGGGGTGAACACTGAAGCTTTCTTT. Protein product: CASSTGVNTEAFF.

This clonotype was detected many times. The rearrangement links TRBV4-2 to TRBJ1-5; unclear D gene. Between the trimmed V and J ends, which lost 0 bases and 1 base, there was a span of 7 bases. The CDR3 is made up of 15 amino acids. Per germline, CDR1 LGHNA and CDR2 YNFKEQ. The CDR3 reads CASSQDLYSNQPQHF. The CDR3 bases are TGTGCCAGCAGCCAAGATCTCTACAGCAATCAGCCCCAGCATTTT.

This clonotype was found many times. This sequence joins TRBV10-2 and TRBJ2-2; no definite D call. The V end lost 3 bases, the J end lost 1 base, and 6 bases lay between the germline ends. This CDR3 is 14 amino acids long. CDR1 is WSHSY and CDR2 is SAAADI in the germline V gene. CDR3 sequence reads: CASSDGQNTGELFF. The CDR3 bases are TGCGCCAGCAGTGACGGCCAGAACACCGGGGAGCTGTTTTTT.